These T cell receptor beta chains were read from a single sample in a study of identical twins. TCRdb re-analysed the 5' RACE reads in MiXCR, keeping a single row per CDR3 protein. The sample contains roughly 540,000 distinct CDR3 sequences, roughly 21% of which appear only once. The same data also contributed to another study, on T cells expressing NK-cell markers.

The sequenced sample consisted of CD4+ T cells sorted from blood. The receptor set was obtained from a woman under 30 in good health. The CDR3 runs from the conserved cysteine through the conserved F or W.

cdr3_aa v_call
CSALGLAGSYNEQFF TRBV20-1
CASSLQTGENEQYF TRBV5-1
CASSPTFGRDYEQYF TRBV5-5
CASRRGFFYYNEQFF TRBV10-1
CSASRAAGVTDTQYF TRBV20-1
CASGTYGYTF TRBV19
CSVRGQRGAGELFF TRBV29-1
CASTNSAGSYEQYF TRBV12-3/TRBV12-4
CASSSALYNEQFF TRBV7-2
CSAREGTSGETQYF TRBV20-1
CASSLGLRQYF TRBV12-3/TRBV12-4
CSARGTENTEAFF TRBV20-1
CASTFSGGSQQYF TRBV7-2
CSAAPTSGSYEQYF TRBV20-1
CASSPDRYEPQHF TRBV12-3/TRBV12-4
CATSDSPTGQEETQYF TRBV24-1
CASTRRGKVGDSQYF TRBV5-6
CASSYSGLASEQFF TRBV2
CASGSIGTSGKHAYEQYF TRBV12-5
CASSSRGGTDTQYF TRBV27
CASSPDSRNSPLHF TRBV5-1
CASSQELAGTYNEQFF TRBV3-1
CASSLGGILAQYF TRBV7-8
CSVGGGRNTIYF TRBV29-1
CATGLRDSSYEQYF TRBV10-3
CASSLTGGTAEQYF TRBV7-9
CSASTGTGDTQYF TRBV20-1
CAISVLLGTGELFF TRBV10-3
CASSRGQGGGETQYF TRBV12-3/TRBV12-4
CASSPVQGETQYF TRBV12-3/TRBV12-4
CASSASRGMNTEAFF TRBV7-2
CSATTGAAGDSETQYF TRBV20-1
CASSLSVYGYTF TRBV12-3/TRBV12-4
CSARSFNEKLFF TRBV20-1
CASRNGGIGMNTEAFF TRBV6-1
CASSYSRGPSQVQFF TRBV6-5
CASSHTRGGGDTQYF TRBV3-1
CASSLPGPYYEQYF TRBV5-6
CSAVTSGGPREQFF TRBV20-1
CSAYGRNSGNTIYF TRBV20-1
CASSLLRGDTEAFF TRBV27
CASRLDQIGDF TRBV12-2
CASSSTGGQGADTQYF TRBV7-2
CASSPESVGETQYF TRBV5-1
CATSRAYGATSTDTQYF TRBV15
CSARTSGRVYEQYF TRBV20-1
CASSSEGGRAGDTQYF TRBV5-1
CASSRGKHRSGTDTQYF TRBV4-3
CASSAGRSPQAFF TRBV6-1
CASSLQESGNTIYF TRBV12-3/TRBV12-4
CASSFNTRNTIYF TRBV7-9
CASSLYIAGGQGEQFF TRBV18
CASSSGLNGRRAETQYF TRBV3-1